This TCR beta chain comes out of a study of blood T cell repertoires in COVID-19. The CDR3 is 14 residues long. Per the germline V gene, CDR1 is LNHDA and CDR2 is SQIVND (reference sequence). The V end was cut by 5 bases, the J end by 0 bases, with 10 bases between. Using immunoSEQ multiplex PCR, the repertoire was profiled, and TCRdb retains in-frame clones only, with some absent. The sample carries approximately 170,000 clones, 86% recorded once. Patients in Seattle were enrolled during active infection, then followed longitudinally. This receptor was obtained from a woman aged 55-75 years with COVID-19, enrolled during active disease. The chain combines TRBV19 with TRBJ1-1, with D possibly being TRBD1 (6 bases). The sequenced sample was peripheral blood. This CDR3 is CASSPTGLNTEAFF. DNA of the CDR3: TGTGCCAGTAGTCCGACAGGTTTGAACACTGAAGCTTTCTTT.